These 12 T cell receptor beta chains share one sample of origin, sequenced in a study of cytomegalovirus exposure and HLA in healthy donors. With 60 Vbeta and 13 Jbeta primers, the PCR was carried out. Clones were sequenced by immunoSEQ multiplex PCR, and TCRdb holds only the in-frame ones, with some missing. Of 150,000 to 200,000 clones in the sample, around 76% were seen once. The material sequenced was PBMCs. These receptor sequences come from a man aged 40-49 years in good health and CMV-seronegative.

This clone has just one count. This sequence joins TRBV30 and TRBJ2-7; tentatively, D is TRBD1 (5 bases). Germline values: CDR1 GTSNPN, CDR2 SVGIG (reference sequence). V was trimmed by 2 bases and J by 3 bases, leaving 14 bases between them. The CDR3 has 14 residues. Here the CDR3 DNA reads TGTGCCTGGAGTTATGGGTTAGGGGTCTACGAGCAGTACTTC. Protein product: CAWSYGLGVYEQYF.

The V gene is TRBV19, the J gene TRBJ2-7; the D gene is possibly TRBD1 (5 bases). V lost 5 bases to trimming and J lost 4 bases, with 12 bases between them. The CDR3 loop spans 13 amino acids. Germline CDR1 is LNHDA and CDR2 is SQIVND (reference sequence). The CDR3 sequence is CASSPSAGYEQYF. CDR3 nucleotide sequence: TGTGCCAGTAGTCCCTCGGCAGGGTACGAGCAGTACTTC.

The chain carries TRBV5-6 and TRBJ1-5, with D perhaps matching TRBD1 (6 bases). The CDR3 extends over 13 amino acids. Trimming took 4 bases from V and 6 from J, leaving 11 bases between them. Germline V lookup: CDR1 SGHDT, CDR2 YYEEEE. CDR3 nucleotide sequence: TGTGCCAGCAGCCACAGGGAAGGTCAGCCCCAGCATTTT. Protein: CASSHREGQPQHF.

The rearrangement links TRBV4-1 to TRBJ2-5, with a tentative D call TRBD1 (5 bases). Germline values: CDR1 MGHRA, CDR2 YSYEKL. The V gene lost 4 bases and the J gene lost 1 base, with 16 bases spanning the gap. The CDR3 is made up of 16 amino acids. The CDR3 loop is CASSPLSGHAQETQYF. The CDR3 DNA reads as TGCGCCAGCAGCCCCTTGTCAGGACATGCCCAAGAGACCCAGTACTTC.

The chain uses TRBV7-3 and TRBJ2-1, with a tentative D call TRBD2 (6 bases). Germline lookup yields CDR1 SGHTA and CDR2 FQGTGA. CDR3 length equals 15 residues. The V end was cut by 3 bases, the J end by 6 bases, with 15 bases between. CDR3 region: CASSFGGDAGNEQFF. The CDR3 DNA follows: TGTGCCAGCAGCTTTGGCGGGGACGCGGGCAATGAGCAGTTCTTC. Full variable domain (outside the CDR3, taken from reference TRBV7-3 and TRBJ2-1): GAGVSQTPSNKVTEKGKYVELRCDPISGHTALYWYRQSLGQGPEFLIYFQGTGAADDSGLPNDRFFAVRPEGSVSTLKIQRTERGDSAVYLCASSFGGDAGNEQFFGPGTRLTVL.

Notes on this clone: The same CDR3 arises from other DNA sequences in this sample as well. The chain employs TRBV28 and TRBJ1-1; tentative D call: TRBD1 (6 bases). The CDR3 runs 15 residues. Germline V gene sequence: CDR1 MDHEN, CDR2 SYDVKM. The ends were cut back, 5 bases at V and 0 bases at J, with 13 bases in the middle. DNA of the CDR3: TGTGCCAGCAGTCCCCCACAGGGAATGAACACTGAAGCTTTCTTT. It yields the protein CASSPPQGMNTEAFF.

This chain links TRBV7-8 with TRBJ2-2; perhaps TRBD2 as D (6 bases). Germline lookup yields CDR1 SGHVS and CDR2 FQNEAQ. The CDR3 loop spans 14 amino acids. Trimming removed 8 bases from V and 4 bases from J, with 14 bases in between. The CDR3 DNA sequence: TGTGCCAGCCTGGAGGGGCTTATCACCGGGGAGCTGTTTTTT. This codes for CASLEGLITGELFF. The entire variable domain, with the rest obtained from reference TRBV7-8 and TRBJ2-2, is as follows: GAGVSQSPRYKVAKRGQDVALRCDPISGHVSLFWYQQALGQGPEFLTYFQNEAQLDKSGLPSDRFFAERPEGSVSTLKIQRTQQEDSAVYLCASLEGLITGELFFGEGSRLTVL.

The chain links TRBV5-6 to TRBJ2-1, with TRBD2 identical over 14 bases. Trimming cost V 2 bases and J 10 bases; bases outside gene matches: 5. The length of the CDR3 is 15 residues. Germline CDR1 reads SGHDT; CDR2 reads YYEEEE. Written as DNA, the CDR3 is TGTGCCAGCAGCTTACGACTAGCGGGAGGGTACGAGCAGTTCTTC. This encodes CASSLRLAGGYEQFF.

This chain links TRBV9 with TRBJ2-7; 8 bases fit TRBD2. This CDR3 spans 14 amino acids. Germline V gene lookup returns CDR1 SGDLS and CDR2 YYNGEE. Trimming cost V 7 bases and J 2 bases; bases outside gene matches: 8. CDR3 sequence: CASSRGAGAYEQYF. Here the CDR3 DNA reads TGTGCCAGCTCAAGGGGAGCGGGGGCCTACGAGCAGTACTTC.

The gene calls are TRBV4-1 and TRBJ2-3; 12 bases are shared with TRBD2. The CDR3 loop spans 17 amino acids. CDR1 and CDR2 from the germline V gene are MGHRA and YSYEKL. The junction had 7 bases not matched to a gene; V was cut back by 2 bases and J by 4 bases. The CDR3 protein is CASSQNPSGRGADTQYF. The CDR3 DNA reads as TGCGCCAGCAGCCAAAACCCTAGCGGGAGGGGTGCAGATACGCAGTATTTT.

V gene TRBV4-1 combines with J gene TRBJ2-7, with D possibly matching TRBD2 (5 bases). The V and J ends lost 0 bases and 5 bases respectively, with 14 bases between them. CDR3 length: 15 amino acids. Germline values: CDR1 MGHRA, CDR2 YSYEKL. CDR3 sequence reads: CASSQDEVRAHEQYF. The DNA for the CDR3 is TGCGCCAGCAGCCAAGATGAGGTGAGGGCCCACGAGCAGTACTTC.

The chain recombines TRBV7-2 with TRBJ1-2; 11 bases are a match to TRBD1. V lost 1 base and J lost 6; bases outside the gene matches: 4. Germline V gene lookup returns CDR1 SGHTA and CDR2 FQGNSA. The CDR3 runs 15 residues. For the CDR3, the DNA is TGTGCCAGCAGCTTAGGGACAGGGGGCGCCGATGGCTACACCTTC. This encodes CASSLGTGGADGYTF.